This TCR beta chain stems from a study of T cell responses to AZD1222 COVID-19 vaccine. A word on this clone: The germline gene is not matched at one end of the junction; a read error may be the cause.

The table came from immunoSEQ multiplex PCR; TCRdb's copy has only in-frame clones and leaves some out. Of about 61,000 clones detected, 80% to 90% appear once; the ten largest clones hold 4.9%. This sample comprised peripheral blood, obtained on day 0 of AZD1222 vaccination. The TCR sequence derives from an adult in good health.

CDR3 sequence: CASIEEGAFATNEKLFF. The CDR3 DNA is TGCGCCAGCATTGAGGAGGGGGCCTTTGCAACTAATGAAAAACTGTTTTTT. The V call is TRBV10-1, the J call TRBJ1-4; 7 bases map to TRBD1. In germline, CDR1 is WNHNN, CDR2 SYGVQD (reference sequence). The CDR3 has 17 residues.